This T cell receptor beta chain is from a study of blood T cell repertoires in COVID-19. Across the study: The origin of the acute and convalescent COVID-19 samples was the United States, Italy and Spain. The analysed material was cDNA or gDNA that came from T cells, B-cell-depleted T cells, or PBMCs.

As concerns this clone: Within the sample, other DNA sequences also encode this same CDR3.

V gave up 0 bases and J gave up 1 base, with 4 bases separating them. This CDR3 contains 14 residues. Germline loops: CDR1 SGDLS, CDR2 YYNGEE. Authors' data handling: By means of reference gene primer amplification, nucleated cell counts were estimated. Clones were read by immunoSEQ multiplex PCR, and TCRdb kept only the in-frame ones, dropping some. V, J and clone size are taken as reported in that table, and D and trimming were inferred from the DNA itself. The table has roughly 150,000 clones, about four fifths seen once. What was sequenced was peripheral blood. The V and J genes are TRBV9 and TRBJ2-2; D is unresolved. This TCR was sampled from a man in his 70s with active or convalescent COVID-19. CDR3 sequence: CASSVAVNTGELFF. The DNA of the CDR3 is TGTGCCAGCAGCGTAGCTGTGAACACCGGGGAGCTGTTTTTT.